This T cell receptor beta chain was captured in a study of T cell repertoires in ileal Crohn's disease. Study background: Median disease duration was roughly 8.5 years; 35% smoked at surgery. Surgery for a complication: stricturing in approximately 60%, penetrating in roughly 39%.

TCRdb keeps only in-frame clones here, not all; method: immunoSEQ multiplex PCR. The data contain some 4,500 clones, roughly 69% of them seen just once; the ten biggest clones take up approximately 22%. From germline, CDR1 is SNHLY and CDR2 FYNNEI. After removal of 3 bases from V and 4 bases from J, the junction contained 5 bases not matched to a gene. The CDR3 totals 16 residues. The source of this sequence is an adult with Crohn's disease. The V gene is TRBV2, the J gene TRBJ2-3; 12 nucleotides agree with TRBD2. The sample was ileal tissue. CDR3 DNA: TGTGCCAGCAGTGAGGAGAGACTAGCGGGGGCAGATACGCAGTATTTT. It yields the protein CASSEERLAGADTQYF.